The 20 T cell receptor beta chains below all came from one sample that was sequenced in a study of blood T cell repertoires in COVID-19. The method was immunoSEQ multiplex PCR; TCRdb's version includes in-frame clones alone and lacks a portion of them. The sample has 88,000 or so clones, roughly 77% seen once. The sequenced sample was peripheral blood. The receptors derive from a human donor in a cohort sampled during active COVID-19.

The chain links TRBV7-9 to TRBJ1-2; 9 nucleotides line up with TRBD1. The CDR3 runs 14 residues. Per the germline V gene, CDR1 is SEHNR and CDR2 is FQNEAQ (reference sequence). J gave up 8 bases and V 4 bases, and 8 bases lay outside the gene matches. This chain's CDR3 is CASSYAGTGSGYTF. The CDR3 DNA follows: TGTGCCAGCAGCTACGCCGGGACAGGGAGCGGCTACACCTTC.

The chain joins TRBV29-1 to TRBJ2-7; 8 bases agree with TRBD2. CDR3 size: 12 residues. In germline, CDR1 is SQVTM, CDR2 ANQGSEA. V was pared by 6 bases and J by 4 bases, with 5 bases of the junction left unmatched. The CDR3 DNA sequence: TGCAGCGTCGGACTAGCTGTTTACGAGCAGTACTTC. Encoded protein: CSVGLAVYEQYF.

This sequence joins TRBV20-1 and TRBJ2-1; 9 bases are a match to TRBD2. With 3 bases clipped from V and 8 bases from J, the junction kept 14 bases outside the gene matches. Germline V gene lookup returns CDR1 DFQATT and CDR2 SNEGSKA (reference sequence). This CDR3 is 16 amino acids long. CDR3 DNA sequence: TGCAGTGCTAGTAAGGTTCGCGGGAGGGCCAGGGATGAGCAGTTCTTC. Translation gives CSASKVRGRARDEQFF.

The CDR3 spells CAISEVQGREQYF. The CDR3 nucleotides read TGTGCCATCAGTGAGGTTCAGGGCCGCGAGCAGTACTTC. The V and J genes are TRBV10-3 and TRBJ2-7, with a tentative D call TRBD1 (5 bases). Germline V lookup: CDR1 ENHRY, CDR2 SYGVKD. V lost 2 bases and J lost 6, with 11 bases in between. The CDR3 spans 13 residues.

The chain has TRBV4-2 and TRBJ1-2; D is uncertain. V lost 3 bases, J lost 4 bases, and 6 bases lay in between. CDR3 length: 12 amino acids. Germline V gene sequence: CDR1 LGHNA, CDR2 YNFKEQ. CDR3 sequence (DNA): TGTGCCAGCAGCCAGGCCATCTATGGCTACACCTTC. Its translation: CASSQAIYGYTF.

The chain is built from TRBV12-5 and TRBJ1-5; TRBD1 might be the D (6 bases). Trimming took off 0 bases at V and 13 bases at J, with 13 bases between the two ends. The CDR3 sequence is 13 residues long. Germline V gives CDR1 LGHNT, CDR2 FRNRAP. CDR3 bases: TGTGCTAGTGGTTTGGTACCCCAGGGGCTACAGCATTTT. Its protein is CASGLVPQGLQHF.

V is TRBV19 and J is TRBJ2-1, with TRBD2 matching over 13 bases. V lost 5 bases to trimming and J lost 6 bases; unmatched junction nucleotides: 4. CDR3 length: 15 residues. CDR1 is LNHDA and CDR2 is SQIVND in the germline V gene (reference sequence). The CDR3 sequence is CASSPLAGGPNEQFF. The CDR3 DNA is TGTGCCAGTAGTCCACTAGCGGGAGGGCCCAATGAGCAGTTCTTC. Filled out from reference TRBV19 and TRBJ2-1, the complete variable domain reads DGGITQSPKYLFRKEGQNVTLSCEQNLNHDAMYWYRQDPGQGLRLIYYSQIVNDFQKGDIAEGYSVSREKKESFPLTVTSAQKNPTAFYLCASSPLAGGPNEQFFGPGTRLTVL.

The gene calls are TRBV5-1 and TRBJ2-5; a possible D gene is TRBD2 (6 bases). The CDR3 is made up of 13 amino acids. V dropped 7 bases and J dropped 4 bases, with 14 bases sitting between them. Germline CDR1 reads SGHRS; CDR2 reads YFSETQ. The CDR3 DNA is TGCGCCAGCGGAACCGGGAGTGGAGAGACCCAGTACTTC. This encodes CASGTGSGETQYF.

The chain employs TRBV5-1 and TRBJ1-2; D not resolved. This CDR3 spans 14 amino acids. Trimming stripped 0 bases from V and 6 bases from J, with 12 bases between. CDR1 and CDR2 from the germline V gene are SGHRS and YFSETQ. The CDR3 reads CASSLAGIEDGYTF. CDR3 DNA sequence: TGCGCCAGCAGCTTGGCAGGCATAGAAGATGGCTACACCTTC.

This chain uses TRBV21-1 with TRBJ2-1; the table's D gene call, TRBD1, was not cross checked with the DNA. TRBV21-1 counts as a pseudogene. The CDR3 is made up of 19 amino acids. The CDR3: CASSKGLLGAPLPGNEQFF. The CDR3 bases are TGTGCCAGCAGCAAAGGACTTTTGGGGGCCCCGCTTCCAGGCAATGAGCAGTTCTTC.

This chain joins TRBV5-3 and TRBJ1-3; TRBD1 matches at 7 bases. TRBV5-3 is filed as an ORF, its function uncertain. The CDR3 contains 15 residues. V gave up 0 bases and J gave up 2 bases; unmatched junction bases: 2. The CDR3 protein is CARSLDRGPGNTIYF. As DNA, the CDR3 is TGTGCCAGAAGCTTGGACAGGGGCCCTGGAAACACCATATATTTT.

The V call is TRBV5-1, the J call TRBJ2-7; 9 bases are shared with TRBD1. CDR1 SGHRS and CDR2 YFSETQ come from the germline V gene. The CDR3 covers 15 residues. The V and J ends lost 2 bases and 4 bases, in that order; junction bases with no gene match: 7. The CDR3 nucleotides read TGCGCCAGCAGCTTACAGGGGGCTCTTGGGTACGAGCAGTACTTC. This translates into CASSLQGALGYEQYF.

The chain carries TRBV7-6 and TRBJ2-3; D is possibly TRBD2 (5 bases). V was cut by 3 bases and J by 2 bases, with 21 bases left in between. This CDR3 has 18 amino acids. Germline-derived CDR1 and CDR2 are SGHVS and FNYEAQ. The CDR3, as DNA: TGTGCCAGCAGCTTCGGTTGGACTGGCCCCTATAACACAGATACGCAGTATTTT. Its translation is CASSFGWTGPYNTDTQYF.

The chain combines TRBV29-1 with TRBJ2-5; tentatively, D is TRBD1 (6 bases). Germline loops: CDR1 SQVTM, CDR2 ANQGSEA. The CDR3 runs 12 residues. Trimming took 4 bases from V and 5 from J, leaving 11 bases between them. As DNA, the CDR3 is TGCAGCGTTGCATCAGGGGTCGAGACCCAGTACTTC. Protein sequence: CSVASGVETQYF.

The CDR3 nucleotides are TGTGCCAGTAGACACGGACAGGGCGATTTCTACGAGCAGTACTTC. It yields the protein CASRHGQGDFYEQYF. The genes are TRBV19 and TRBJ2-7, with TRBD1 matching 8 bases. J was trimmed by 3 bases and V by 6 bases; bases with no gene match: 10. The CDR3 extends over 15 amino acids. Looked up from germline, CDR1 is LNHDA and CDR2 is SQIVND (reference sequence). Full variable domain (outside the CDR3, taken from reference TRBV19 and TRBJ2-7): DGGITQSPKYLFRKEGQNVTLSCEQNLNHDAMYWYRQDPGQGLRLIYYSQIVNDFQKGDIAEGYSVSREKKESFPLTVTSAQKNPTAFYLCASRHGQGDFYEQYFGPGTRLTVT.

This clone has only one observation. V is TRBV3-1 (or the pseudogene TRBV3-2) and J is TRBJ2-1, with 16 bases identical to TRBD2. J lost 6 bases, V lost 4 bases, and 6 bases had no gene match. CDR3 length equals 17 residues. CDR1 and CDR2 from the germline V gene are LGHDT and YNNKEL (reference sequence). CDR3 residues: CASSPGTSGRVRNEQFF. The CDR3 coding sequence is TGTGCCAGCAGCCCTGGGACTAGCGGGAGGGTCCGCAATGAGCAGTTCTTC.

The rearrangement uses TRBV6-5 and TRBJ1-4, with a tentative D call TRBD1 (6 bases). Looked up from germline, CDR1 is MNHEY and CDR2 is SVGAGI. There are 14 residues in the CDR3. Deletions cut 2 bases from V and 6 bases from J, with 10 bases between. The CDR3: CASSYGGADEKLFF. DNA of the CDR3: TGTGCCAGCAGTTACGGGGGGGCGGATGAAAAACTGTTTTTT.

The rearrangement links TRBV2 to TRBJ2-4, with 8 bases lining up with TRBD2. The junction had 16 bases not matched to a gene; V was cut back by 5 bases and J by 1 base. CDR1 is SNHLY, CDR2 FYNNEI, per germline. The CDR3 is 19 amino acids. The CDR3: CASSLGAGESKGAKNIQYF. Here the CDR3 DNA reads TGTGCCAGCAGTTTAGGAGCGGGAGAAAGTAAGGGGGCCAAAAACATTCAGTACTTC.

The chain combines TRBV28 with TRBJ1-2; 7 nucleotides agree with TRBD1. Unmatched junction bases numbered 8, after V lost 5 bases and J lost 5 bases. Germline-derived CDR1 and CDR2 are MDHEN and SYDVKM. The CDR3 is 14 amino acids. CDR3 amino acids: CASSPPGTVYGYTF. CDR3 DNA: TGTGCCAGCAGTCCACCCGGGACAGTGTATGGCTACACCTTC.

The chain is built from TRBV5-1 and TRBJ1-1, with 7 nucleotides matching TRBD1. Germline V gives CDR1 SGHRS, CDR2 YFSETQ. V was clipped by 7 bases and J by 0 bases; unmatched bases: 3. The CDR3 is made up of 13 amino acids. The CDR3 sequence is CASGDSLNTEAFF. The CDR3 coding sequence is TGCGCCAGCGGGGACAGCCTGAACACTGAAGCTTTCTTT.